Described below is a single TCR beta chain sequence and its context. The antigen is unknown. TCRdb passed the 5' RACE reads through MiXCR, listing each CDR3 protein once. Of hundreds of thousands of distinct CDR3 sequences listed, around 18% are singletons. This specimen comes from a study of T-cell memory formation after mild COVID-19. Study-level points and caveats: CD4/CD8 balance held among clones contracting day 15 to 85, and later expanders leaned CD4+.

This clonotype was obtained from an adult woman who had mild COVID-19 (a few samples of this study predate the infection). Cell type and time point are not known. The sequenced sample was PBMCs or a T cell subset sorted from them (not recorded which).

CDR3: CASSKPNQPQHF. For the CDR3, the DNA is TGTGCCAGTAGTAAGCCTAATCAGCCCCAGCATTTT. The chain carries TRBV19 and TRBJ1-5; no reliable D call. The germline V and J ends were trimmed by 4 bases and 4 bases, with 5 bases remaining between them. This CDR3 is 12 amino acids long. CDR1 is LNHDA, CDR2 SQIVND, per germline (reference sequence).